Each of the 27 T cell receptor beta chains below was sequenced from the same sample in a study of early T cells in non-severe SARS-CoV-2 infection. TCRdb recomputed calls from the 5' RACE reads with MiXCR, one row per CDR3 protein. The repertoire consists of 25,000 to 35,000 distinct CDR3 sequences, with approximately 6.2% occurring once and the leading ten covering roughly 5.5%. Sequenced: whole blood. These receptors were taken from an adult who was a healthcare worker with PCR-confirmed SARS-CoV-2 infection or an uninfected control (not recorded which).

This clonotype came up many times. V is TRBV6-1 and J is TRBJ2-5, with TRBD1 as a possible D gene (6 bases). V lost 0 bases and J lost 1, with 15 bases in between. This CDR3 is built from 17 residues. Germline V gene lookup returns CDR1 MNHNS and CDR2 SASEGT. The CDR3 reads CASSEALRGGSQETQYF. The DNA for the CDR3 is TGTGCCAGCAGTGAAGCGCTTCGAGGGGGAAGCCAAGAGACCCAGTACTTC.

This clonotype was found many times. The chain recombines TRBV7-6 with TRBJ2-2, with 9 bases identical to TRBD2. Germline CDR1 and CDR2: SGHVS and FNYEAQ. The CDR3 has 22 residues. V lost 1 base to trimming and J lost 0 bases; unmatched junction nucleotides: 18. CDR3 region: CASSLEPPAGEREEPNTGELFF. In DNA, the CDR3 is TGTGCCAGCAGCTTAGAGCCTCCGGCGGGGGAGCGGGAGGAACCGAACACCGGGGAGCTGTTTTTT.

This clonotype showed up many times. This chain uses TRBV12-3 or TRBV12-4 with TRBJ2-2; TRBD2 matches at 10 bases. This CDR3 comprises 16 residues. V dropped 3 bases and J dropped 1; count of bases not matched to a gene: 2. The CDR3, as DNA: TGTGCCAGCAGTTTTAGGACTAGCGGGAACACCGGGGAGCTGTTTTTT. It translates to CASSFRTSGNTGELFF.

Ten or more counts support this clonotype. The V gene is TRBV9, the J gene TRBJ2-1; 7 bases map to TRBD2. With V trimmed by 0 bases and J by 12 bases, 12 bases remained unmatched. CDR3 length: 15 residues. Germline values: CDR1 SGDLS, CDR2 YYNGEE. CDR3 DNA: TGTGCCAGCAGCGTAGATGGGCGGGAGAAGGCTCGGCAGTTCTTC. Its translation: CASSVDGREKARQFF.

At least ten counts were recorded for this clonotype. The chain joins TRBV6-5 to TRBJ2-5, with D possibly matching TRBD2 (6 bases). Germline assignment: CDR1 MNHEY and CDR2 SVGAGI. The germline V and J ends were trimmed by 6 bases and 3 bases, with 20 bases remaining between them. The CDR3 consists of 16 residues. CDR3 nucleotides: TGTGCCAGCAGAATCACGGGACTCACCTTAGAAGAGACCCAGTACTTC. Translation: CASRITGLTLEETQYF.

The rearrangement links TRBV20-1 to TRBJ2-1; D might be TRBD2 (6 bases). Germline loops: CDR1 DFQATT, CDR2 SNEGSKA (reference sequence). The CDR3 runs 14 residues. V was cut by 3 bases and J by 4 bases, with 13 bases left in between. As DNA, the CDR3 is TGCAGTGCTAGTGGGCGGGGACGTTACAATGAGCAGTTCTTC. It encodes CSASGRGRYNEQFF.

The rearrangement joins TRBV4-1 to TRBJ2-7; D is ambiguous. Trimming left V 3 bases short and J 1 base short, with 16 bases between. From germline, CDR1 is MGHRA and CDR2 YSYEKL. This CDR3 is built from 16 residues. Here the CDR3 reads CASSQVWQQASYEQYF. CDR3 in DNA: TGCGCCAGCAGCCAGGTTTGGCAGCAAGCATCCTACGAGCAGTACTTC.

The rearrangement links TRBV29-1 to TRBJ2-5, with D tentatively TRBD1 or TRBD2 (5 bases each). Germline loops: CDR1 SQVTM, CDR2 ANQGSEA. This CDR3 is built from 10 residues. Trimming stripped 7 bases from V and 5 bases from J, with 8 bases between. CDR3 nucleotide sequence: TGCAGCGGAGGGACGGAGACCCAGTACTTC. The encoded protein is CSGGTETQYF.

This clonotype showed up many times. The V and J genes are TRBV24-1 and TRBJ2-6; D is undetermined. This CDR3 has 14 residues. Trimming cost V 7 bases and J 2 bases, with 8 bases left between them. Germline assignment: CDR1 KGHDR and CDR2 SFDVKD. The CDR3: CATSTETGANVLTF. CDR3 DNA sequence: TGTGCCACCAGCACAGAGACTGGGGCCAACGTCCTGACTTTC.

This clonotype was picked up many times. This chain uses TRBV11-2 with TRBJ2-2, with D hard to call. The germline CDR1 and CDR2 sequences are SGHAT and FQNNGV. Trimming shortened V by 2 bases and J by 4 bases, and 5 bases separated the two germline ends. The CDR3 is 13 amino acids. The CDR3 is CASSLRVTGELFF. DNA for the CDR3: TGTGCCAGCAGCTTAAGGGTCACCGGGGAGCTGTTTTTT.

This chain joins TRBV12-3 or TRBV12-4 and TRBJ2-7; possible D gene TRBD1, 5 bases. The CDR3 has 11 amino acids. Trimming stripped 8 bases from V and 1 base from J, with 6 bases between. DNA for the CDR3: TGTGCCAGCGACAGTTCCTACGAGCAGTACGTC. This gives the protein CASDSSYEQYV.

This clonotype was counted at least ten times. The genes are TRBV5-1 and TRBJ1-1; perhaps TRBD1 as D (5 bases). The CDR3 extends over 14 amino acids. Trimming took 0 bases from V and 4 from J, leaving 10 bases between them. From germline, CDR1 is SGHRS and CDR2 YFSETQ. The CDR3 DNA is TGCGCCAGCAGCTTGGGGCCAGGGAGCACTGAAGCTTTCTTT. It specifies CASSLGPGSTEAFF.

Ten or more counts support this clonotype. This sequence joins TRBV11-2 and TRBJ2-7; TRBD1 might be the D (5 bases). V lost 5 bases and J lost 0, with 14 bases in between. Germline V gene lookup returns CDR1 SGHAT and CDR2 FQNNGV. The CDR3 runs to 15 residues. The CDR3 loop reads CASSPAPTVSYEQYV. DNA for the CDR3: TGTGCCAGCAGCCCCGCCCCGACAGTCTCCTACGAGCAGTACGTC.

By share of the sample, this clonotype is medium-sized. The CDR3 region is CASSQDRSGGELFF. CDR3 nucleotides: TGCGCCAGCAGCCAAGATAGGAGCGGGGGGGAGCTGTTTTTT. V is TRBV4-3 and J is TRBJ2-2; D may be TRBD2 (6 bases). CDR1 is LGHNA, CDR2 YSLEER, per germline. The ends were cut back, 0 bases at V and 8 bases at J, with 10 bases in the middle. The CDR3 loop spans 14 amino acids.

This clonotype has a handful of counts. The chain carries TRBV10-1 and TRBJ2-1; no reliable D call. From germline, CDR1 is WNHNN and CDR2 SYGVQD (reference sequence). V lost 0 bases to trimming and J lost 5 bases, with 5 bases between them. This CDR3 spans 13 amino acids. The CDR3 region has the DNA TGCGCCAGCAGTGAGTCAACTCACAATGAGCAGTTCTTC. Its translation is CASSESTHNEQFF.

The chain has TRBV24-1 and TRBJ2-1; weak D call: TRBD2 (5 bases). CDR1 is KGHDR, CDR2 SFDVKD, per germline. This CDR3 spans 16 amino acids. With 3 bases removed from V and 4 bases from J, the gap between germline ends came to 15 bases. This chain's CDR3 is CATSDPTSGFYNEQFF. CDR3 sequence (DNA): TGTGCCACCAGTGATCCCACGTCGGGGTTTTACAATGAGCAGTTCTTC.

This clonotype was seen ten or more times. The chain combines TRBV4-3 with TRBJ2-1, with TRBD2 matching 9 bases. Germline CDR1 reads LGHNA; CDR2 reads YSLEER. CDR3 length equals 16 residues. J gave up 7 bases and V 1 base, and 8 bases lay outside the gene matches. CDR3 DNA: TGCGCCAGCAGCCAAGTTAGCGGGAGTAGTATAAATGAGCAGTTCTTC. Translated: CASSQVSGSSINEQFF.

J is TRBJ2-1 and V is TRBV28; D might be TRBD2 (5 bases). CDR1 and CDR2 (germline): MDHEN, SYDVKM. The CDR3 loop spans 15 amino acids. V was cut by 3 bases and J by 3 bases, with 12 bases left in between. This CDR3 is CASSFPGSYYNEQFF. In DNA, the CDR3 is TGTGCCAGCAGTTTCCCGGGAAGTTACTACAATGAGCAGTTCTTC.

This clonotype was seen repeatedly, ten times or more. This rearrangement joins TRBV7-3 to TRBJ1-1; D perhaps matches TRBD1 (5 bases). The CDR3 is made up of 11 amino acids. The germline V gene encodes CDR1 SGHTA and CDR2 FQGTGA. V gave up 5 bases and J gave up 8 bases, with 9 bases separating them. The CDR3 sequence is CASSQWTEAFF. Written as DNA, the CDR3 is TGTGCCAGCAGCCAATGGACAGAAGCTTTCTTT.

The chain carries TRBV7-3 and TRBJ2-1, with 9 bases lining up with TRBD2. Germline CDR1 reads SGHTA; CDR2 reads FQGTGA. CDR3 length equals 14 residues. The trim removed 5 bases at V and 9 bases at J, leaving 8 bases unmatched. CDR3 sequence reads: CASSLAGTTSEQFF. The CDR3, as DNA: TGTGCCAGCAGCCTAGCGGGGACGACTTCTGAGCAGTTCTTC.

This clonotype was seen many times. The chain carries TRBV5-5 and TRBJ2-1; D might be TRBD1 or TRBD2, each matching 5 bases. Germline V gene lookup returns CDR1 SGHKS and CDR2 YYEKEE (reference sequence). The CDR3 consists of 15 residues. The germline V and J ends were trimmed by 1 base and 2 bases, with 10 bases remaining between them. The CDR3 reads CASSLPRGTYNEQFF. The CDR3 DNA follows: TGTGCCAGCAGCTTGCCCCGGGGCACCTACAATGAGCAGTTCTTC.

The sample holds many counts of this clonotype. V is TRBV27 and J is TRBJ1-1; D unclear. The CDR3 loop spans 13 amino acids. V lost 0 bases to trimming and J lost 3 bases, with 5 bases between them. The germline gives CDR1 MNHEY, CDR2 SMNVEV (reference sequence). The CDR3 DNA sequence: TGTGCCAGCAGTTTATCGAGTTACACTGAAGCTTTCTTT. It translates to CASSLSSYTEAFF.

This clonotype has ten or more counts. The chain combines TRBV29-1 with TRBJ2-3; D is perhaps TRBD2 (6 bases). The CDR3 is 18 amino acids. The V gene lost 3 bases and the J gene lost 6 bases, with 28 bases spanning the gap. Germline V gene data show CDR1 as SQVTM and CDR2 as ANQGSEA. CDR3 amino acids: CSVEHGDVKFGGMDTQYF. CDR3 sequence (DNA): TGCAGCGTTGAGCATGGCGATGTGAAGTTCGGGGGAATGGATACGCAGTATTTT.

A few counts support this clonotype. This chain links TRBV19 with TRBJ2-3; no firm D call. Deletions cut 3 bases from V and 3 bases from J, with 4 bases between. The germline gives CDR1 LNHDA, CDR2 SQIVND (reference sequence). The CDR3 covers 12 residues. The CDR3 region is CASSMVTDTQYF. The CDR3 bases are TGTGCCAGTAGTATGGTGACAGATACGCAGTATTTT. Full variable domain (remainder filled in from reference TRBV19 and TRBJ2-3): DGGITQSPKYLFRKEGQNVTLSCEQNLNHDAMYWYRQDPGQGLRLIYYSQIVNDFQKGDIAEGYSVSREKKESFPLTVTSAQKNPTAFYLCASSMVTDTQYFGPGTRLTVL.

The sample holds many counts of this clonotype. This rearrangement joins TRBV20-1 to TRBJ2-7; no firm D call. Germline V gene lookup returns CDR1 DFQATT and CDR2 SNEGSKA (reference sequence). V lost 3 bases to trimming and J lost 6 bases, with 12 bases between them. CDR3 size: 12 residues. CDR3: CSASIGVGEQYF. CDR3 bases: TGCAGTGCTAGTATTGGGGTGGGCGAGCAGTACTTC.

This clonotype was counted a few times. The chain carries TRBV28 and TRBJ1-1; no clear D gene. The CDR3 extends over 13 amino acids. The germline V gene encodes CDR1 MDHEN and CDR2 SYDVKM. With 3 bases removed from V and 4 bases from J, the gap between germline ends came to 9 bases. The CDR3 here is CASSFMEATEAFF. The CDR3 DNA reads TGTGCCAGCAGTTTCATGGAGGCCACTGAAGCTTTCTTT. The whole variable domain, filled in from reference TRBV28 and TRBJ1-1, reads DVKVTQSSRYLVKRTGEKVFLECVQDMDHENMFWYRQDPGLGLRLIYFSYDVKMKEKGDIPEGYSVSREKKERFSLILESASTNQTSMYLCASSFMEATEAFFGQGTRLTVV.

The table lists this clonotype with many counts. The chain is built from TRBV20-1 and TRBJ2-3; D may be TRBD2 (5 bases). The CDR3 is 15 amino acids. With 1 base removed from V and 2 bases from J, the gap between germline ends came to 13 bases. The V gene's germline CDR1 is DFQATT and CDR2 SNEGSKA (reference sequence). The CDR3 coding sequence is TGCAGTGCTAGAGTTGTTGAAGACTACACAGATACGCAGTATTTT. Its protein product is CSARVVEDYTDTQYF.